This entry features one TCR beta chain sequence. Its antigen is currently unknown. The sample belongs to a study of T cell responses to AZD1222 COVID-19 vaccine. Notes on the study in general: White British ancestry dominated among donors, who included more females, and clonal diversity was possibly underestimated. Only five or six AZD1222 recipients were seropositive at baseline.

The CDR3 spans 13 residues. Trimming cost V 4 bases and J 0 bases, with 4 bases left between them. Sequencing was performed with immunoSEQ multiplex PCR; in TCRdb, only in-frame clones are kept and a portion is missing. The sample records about 140,000 clones, more than 75% being singletons. The chain is built from TRBV12-3 or TRBV12-4 and TRBJ1-3; D is unclear. The receptor comes from an adult who received the AZD1222 COVID-19 vaccine. Sequencing was performed on peripheral blood, taken 28 days after the second AZD1222 dose. In DNA, the CDR3 is TGTGCCAGCAGTTACATCTCTGGAAACACCATATATTTT. It is translated as CASSYISGNTIYF.